These 9 T cell receptor beta chains share one sample of origin, sequenced in a study of metastatic and nonmetastatic thyroid tumors. Thyroid surgery was preceded by no treatment in any patient. MiXCR re-clonotyped the PCR reads for TCRdb. In the table there are more than 9,000 clones, approximately 31% of which are singletons. Input material: adjacent normal tissue. These receptors all stem from a female donor with papillary thyroid cancer or a benign thyroid nodule (not recorded which). Some clones in this sample may be carry-over from other donors' samples.

This clone was counted between two and nine times. This chain joins TRBV2 and TRBJ1-2; TRBD1 aligns across 10 bases. The germline V gene has CDR1 SNHLY and CDR2 FYNNEI. The length of the CDR3 is 13 residues. V dropped 6 bases and J dropped 8; count of bases not matched to a gene: 6. The DNA for the CDR3 is TGTGCCAGCAGGGACGGACAGGGGGTAGGCTACACCTTC. The encoded protein is CASRDGQGVGYTF.

The chain carries TRBV30 and TRBJ1-2, with a possible D match to TRBD1 (5 bases). V dropped 6 bases and J dropped 0 bases, with 11 bases sitting between them. This CDR3 region has 13 residues. The germline CDR1 and CDR2 sequences are GTSNPN and SVGIG (reference sequence). The CDR3 DNA follows: TGTGCCTGCCGGGGGATAGCTAACTATGGCTACACCTTC. It yields the protein CACRGIANYGYTF.

The rearrangement joins TRBV25-1 to TRBJ1-1; a possible D gene is TRBD1 (6 bases). The CDR3 consists of 14 residues. Between the trimmed V and J ends, which lost 10 bases and 3 bases, there was a span of 18 bases. Germline V gene sequence: CDR1 MGHDK, CDR2 SYGVNS. Here the CDR3 DNA reads TGTGCCATCCAAACGACAGGTTTAGACACTGAAGCTTTCTTT. Translated: CAIQTTGLDTEAFF. The full variable domain, with the rest looked up from reference TRBV25-1 and TRBJ1-1, is EADIYQTPRYLVIGTGKKITLECSQTMGHDKMYWYQQDPGMELHLIHYSYGVNSTEKGDLSSESTVSRIRTEHFPLTLESARPSHTSQYLCAIQTTGLDTEAFFGQGTRLTVV.

This clone was seen at least ten times. A much larger clone is a single base away; this may be a read error. The same CDR3 can be traced to other DNA sequences in this sample. This chain uses TRBV3-1 with TRBJ2-3; 13 nucleotides line up with TRBD2. V lost 4 bases to trimming and J lost 4 bases; unmatched junction nucleotides: 5. The CDR3 covers 16 residues. Germline CDR1 reads LGHDT; CDR2 reads YNNKEL (reference sequence). This CDR3 reads CASSRGTSGMSDTQYF. The CDR3 DNA reads as TGTGCCAGCAGCCGGGGGACTAGCGGGATGTCAGATACGCAGTATTTT.

Worth noting for this clone: At one of its ends the junction is not consistent with the germline gene, which may arise from a read error. The chain couples TRBV6-1 to TRBJ2-7; D might be TRBD2 (7 bases). Germline CDR1 is MNHNS and CDR2 is SASEGT. The CDR3 loop spans 16 amino acids. The CDR3 coding sequence is TGTGCCAGGAGTGACCCCAAGGGGGGGGCCGCCTACGAGCAGTACTTC. This codes for CARSDPKGGAAYEQYF.

This clone showed up just a few times. The chain is built from TRBV28 and TRBJ1-6; D unclear. The CDR3 is 13 residues long. Germline CDR1 reads MDHEN; CDR2 reads SYDVKM. The V end lost 6 bases, the J end lost 9 bases, and 12 bases lay between the germline ends. The chain's CDR3 is CASSLSGGSPLHF. The CDR3 region has the DNA TGTGCCAGCAGCCTTTCTGGAGGTTCACCCCTCCACTTT. The full variable domain, in which reference TRBV28 and TRBJ1-6 provide the parts outside the CDR3, is DVKVTQSSRYLVKRTGEKVFLECVQDMDHENMFWYRQDPGLGLRLIYFSYDVKMKEKGDIPEGYSVSREKKERFSLILESASTNQTSMYLCASSLSGGSPLHFGNGTRLTVT.

This clone has more than one count but fewer than ten. The CDR3 DNA sequence: TGTGCCAGCAGTTTTAGCGGGTTAGGGGAGCTGTTTTTT. Protein sequence: CASSFSGLGELFF. The V call is TRBV27, the J call TRBJ2-2; 7 bases map to TRBD2. This CDR3 is 13 amino acids long. Unmatched junction bases numbered 3, after V lost 3 bases and J lost 8 bases. CDR1 and CDR2 from the germline V gene are MNHEY and SMNVEV (reference sequence).

As regards this clone: At one of its ends the junction is not consistent with the germline gene, which may arise from a read error. The chain is built from TRBV2 and TRBJ2-3, with 10 nucleotides matching TRBD1. The CDR3 runs to 14 residues. The germline CDR1 and CDR2 sequences are SNHLY and FYNNEI. This CDR3 reads CVSRDGQGVDTKYF. As DNA, the CDR3 is TGTGTCAGCAGGGACGGACAGGGGGTAGATACTAAGTATTTT.

This clone is classed as medium-sized. Other DNA sequences in this specimen translate into the identical CDR3. The chain couples TRBV19 to TRBJ2-7; D is perhaps TRBD2 (7 bases). CDR1 and CDR2 (germline): LNHDA, SQIVND (reference sequence). With 6 bases removed from V and 3 bases from J, the gap between germline ends came to 21 bases. The CDR3 loop spans 16 amino acids. The CDR3 DNA follows: TGTGCCAGTAGCCCCCACGGGCGCGGGGGCCTCTACGAGCAGTACTTC. Encoded protein: CASSPHGRGGLYEQYF.